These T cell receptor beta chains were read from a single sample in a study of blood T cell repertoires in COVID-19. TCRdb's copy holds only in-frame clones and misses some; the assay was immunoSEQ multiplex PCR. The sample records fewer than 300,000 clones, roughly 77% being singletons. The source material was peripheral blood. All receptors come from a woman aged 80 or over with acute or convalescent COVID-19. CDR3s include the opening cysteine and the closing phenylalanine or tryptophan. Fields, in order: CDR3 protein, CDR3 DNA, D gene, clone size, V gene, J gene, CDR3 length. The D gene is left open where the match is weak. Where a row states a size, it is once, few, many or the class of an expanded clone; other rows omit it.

CDR3: CASRDYRASVYGYTF
DNA: TGTGCCAGCAGGGATTACAGGGCCTCAGTTTATGGCTACACCTTC
D: .
size: .
V: TRBV6-5
J: TRBJ1-2
length: 15

CDR3: CASSVGGASVGELFF
DNA: TGCGCCAGCAGTGTTGGGGGCGCGTCCGTCGGGGAGCTGTTTTTT
D: .
size: .
V: TRBV10-2
J: TRBJ2-2
length: 15

CDR3: CARSVGGGGGNEQFF
DNA: TGTGCCCGCAGCGTAGGCGGCGGGGGGGGGAATGAGCAGTTCTTC
D: TRBD2
size: .
V: TRBV9
J: TRBJ2-1
length: 15

CDR3: CASSGQGRTEAFF
DNA: TGCGCCAGCAGTGGCCAGGGGCGCACTGAAGCTTTCTTT
D: .
size: .
V: TRBV10-2
J: TRBJ1-1
length: 13

CDR3: CASSPTETYEQYF
DNA: TGTGCCAGCAGCCCGACAGAGACCTACGAGCAGTACTTC
D: .
size: few
V: TRBV3-1/TRBV3-2
J: TRBJ2-7
length: 13

CDR3: CASRTSGTGGAEAFF
DNA: TGTGCCAGCAGGACATCCGGGACAGGGGGCGCTGAAGCTTTCTTT
D: TRBD1
size: .
V: TRBV6-5
J: TRBJ1-1
length: 15

CDR3: CASSEGQGLGANVLTF
DNA: TGTGCCAGCAGTGAGGGACAGGGGTTGGGGGCCAACGTCCTGACTTTC
D: TRBD1
size: .
V: TRBV6-1
J: TRBJ2-6
length: 16

CDR3: CASSLGQGTQPQHF
DNA: TGCGCCAGCAGCTTGGGACAGGGTACTCAGCCCCAGCATTTT
D: TRBD1
size: once
V: TRBV5-1
J: TRBJ1-5
length: 14

CDR3: CASRPGQYHANEKLFF
DNA: TGTGCCAGCAGGCCGGGACAGTACCACGCTAATGAAAAACTGTTTTTT
D: TRBD1
size: .
V: TRBV27
J: TRBJ1-4
length: 16

CDR3: CASSRDRAGNQPQHF
DNA: TGCGCCAGCAGCCGAGACAGGGCAGGCAATCAGCCCCAGCATTTT
D: TRBD1
size: .
V: TRBV4-3
J: TRBJ1-5
length: 15

CDR3: CASSFSDTQGNQPQHF
DNA: TGTGCCAGCTCCTTCTCCGACACCCAAGGTAATCAGCCCCAGCATTTT
D: .
size: few
V: TRBV18
J: TRBJ1-5
length: 16

CDR3: CASSFRDIYEQYF
DNA: TGTGCCAGCAGTTTCCGGGACATCTACGAGCAGTACTTC
D: .
size: .
V: TRBV12-3/TRBV12-4
J: TRBJ2-7
length: 13

CDR3: CASSLSGGTGELFF
DNA: TGTGCCAGCAGCCTTAGCGGGGGGACCGGGGAGCTGTTTTTT
D: TRBD2
size: .
V: TRBV6-2/TRBV6-3
J: TRBJ2-2
length: 14

CDR3: CASSPGTVTDTQYF
DNA: TGCGCCAGCTCCCCCGGGACAGTCACAGATACGCAGTATTTT
D: TRBD1
size: .
V: TRBV5-1
J: TRBJ2-3
length: 14

CDR3: CASSNSGGGTDTQYF
DNA: TGTGCCAGCAGCAACAGCGGGGGGGGCACAGATACGCAGTATTTT
D: TRBD2
size: .
V: TRBV3-1/TRBV3-2
J: TRBJ2-3
length: 15

CDR3: CASSPQTSSGEQFF
DNA: TGTGCCAGCAGTCCTCAGACTAGCTCAGGTGAGCAGTTCTTC
D: TRBD2
size: .
V: TRBV3-1/TRBV3-2
J: TRBJ2-1
length: 14

CDR3: CASSPGRTYEQYF
DNA: TGCGCCAGCAGCCCCGGGAGAACCTACGAGCAGTACTTC
D: .
size: .
V: TRBV5-1
J: TRBJ2-7
length: 13

CDR3: CASSLDSRSYEQYF
DNA: TGTGCCAGCAGCTTAGACAGCCGGTCCTACGAGCAGTACTTC
D: .
size: .
V: TRBV7-2
J: TRBJ2-7
length: 14

CDR3: CAISEMTSGSYNEQFF
DNA: TGTGCCATCAGTGAAATGACTAGCGGGAGCTACAATGAGCAGTTCTTC
D: TRBD2
size: few
V: TRBV10-3
J: TRBJ2-1
length: 16

CDR3: CASSLGQGESPLHF
DNA: TGTGCCAGCAGTTTGGGACAGGGCGAATCACCCCTCCACTTT
D: TRBD1
size: few
V: TRBV6-5
J: TRBJ1-6
length: 14

CDR3: CASISGHGNTEAFF
DNA: TGTGCCAGTATCAGCGGGCACGGGAACACTGAAGCTTTCTTT
D: .
size: .
V: TRBV19
J: TRBJ1-1
length: 14

CDR3: CASTSSGNTIYF
DNA: TGTGCCAGCACCTCGTCTGGAAACACCATATATTTT
D: .
size: once
V: TRBV28
J: TRBJ1-3
length: 12

CDR3: CASKSVGGSYGYTF
DNA: TGTGCCAGCAAATCCGTAGGGGGCAGCTATGGCTACACCTTC
D: TRBD1
size: .
V: TRBV6-5
J: TRBJ1-2
length: 14

CDR3: CASSYQQGAGANVLTF
DNA: TGTGCCAGCAGTTACCAACAGGGGGCGGGGGCCAACGTCCTGACTTTC
D: TRBD1
size: .
V: TRBV6-2/TRBV6-3
J: TRBJ2-6
length: 16

CDR3: CASSGQGESNQPQHF
DNA: TGTGCCAGCAGCGGACAGGGGGAAAGCAATCAGCCCCAGCATTTT
D: TRBD1
size: .
V: TRBV7-9
J: TRBJ1-5
length: 15

CDR3: CASSRPAGGTGELFF
DNA: TGTGCCAGCAGCCGCCCCGCAGGGGGCACCGGGGAGCTGTTTTTT
D: TRBD1
size: few
V: TRBV5-4
J: TRBJ2-2
length: 15

CDR3: CASGTQGAAEAFF
DNA: TGTGCCAGTGGGACACAGGGGGCAGCTGAAGCTTTCTTT
D: TRBD1
size: few
V: TRBV28
J: TRBJ1-1
length: 13

CDR3: CASSQAGANTEAFF
DNA: TGTGCCAGCAGCCAAGCTGGGGCGAACACTGAAGCTTTCTTT
D: .
size: .
V: TRBV3-1/TRBV3-2
J: TRBJ1-1
length: 14

CDR3: CATSGQGYNEQFF
DNA: TGTGCCACCAGTGGCCAGGGGTACAATGAGCAGTTCTTC
D: .
size: .
V: TRBV24-1
J: TRBJ2-1
length: 13

CDR3: CASSQDLLRQGRGEKLFF
DNA: TGCGCCAGCAGCCAAGATCTTCTCCGACAGGGGAGAGGTGAAAAACTGTTTTTT
D: TRBD1
size: .
V: TRBV4-3
J: TRBJ1-4
length: 18

CDR3: CASSTTGVNEQYF
DNA: TGTGCCAGCAGCACGACAGGGGTCAACGAGCAGTACTTC
D: TRBD1
size: .
V: TRBV12-3/TRBV12-4
J: TRBJ2-7
length: 13

CDR3: CASSLSSTGELFF
DNA: TGTGCCAGCAGCTTAAGTAGTACCGGGGAGCTGTTTTTT
D: .
size: once
V: TRBV7-3
J: TRBJ2-2
length: 13

CDR3: CASSQTGADTQYF
DNA: TGCGCCAGCAGCCAGACAGGGGCAGATACGCAGTATTTT
D: TRBD1
size: few
V: TRBV4-1
J: TRBJ2-3
length: 13

CDR3: CASSQSGKNSPLHF
DNA: TGTGCCAGCTCACAGTCAGGGAAGAATTCACCCCTCCACTTT
D: .
size: .
V: TRBV18
J: TRBJ1-6
length: 14